The T cell receptor beta chain under discussion was sequenced for a study of T-cell reconstitution after alpha-beta-depleted transplantation in children. General study results and limits: The origin of high day-60 TCRbeta diversity in some patients lay in surviving recipient T cells and thymic progenitors. Expanded graft clones, several hundred of them, were reportedly the source of alpha-beta T cells about two months after transplant. It was newly produced T cells that mostly accounted for T-cell counts and diversity one year after transplant.

Molecular barcoding with unique molecular identifiers was used for the TCRbeta library. MiXCR, run by TCRdb on the PCR reads, gives a single entry per CDR3 protein. The table has fewer than 550,000 distinct CDR3 sequences, roughly 10% seen once. Germline CDR1 reads MNHNS; CDR2 reads SASEGT. J was trimmed by 2 bases and V by 4 bases; bases with no gene match: 3. CDR3 length equals 15 residues. This clonotype came up a few times. Its antigen is undetermined. The clonotype comes from a female patient aged 2-9 years who had a stem cell transplant for aplastic anemia, so the T cells may come from the graft donor. This specimen consisted of PBMCs, mostly from graft donor cells, obtained 180 days after TCRalphabeta/CD19-depleted stem cell transplant. The chain uses TRBV6-1 and TRBJ2-7; 12 nucleotides line up with TRBD2. This chain's CDR3 is CASSVRTSGTYEQYF. For the CDR3, the DNA is TGTGCCAGCAGTGTCAGGACTAGCGGGACCTACGAGCAGTACTTC.